One and the same sample provided the 28 T cell receptor beta chains below, sequenced in a study of response to subunit inactivated influenza vaccine. TCRdb passed the RT-PCR reads through MiXCR, listing each CDR3 protein once. The data contain about 700,000 distinct CDR3 sequences, 11% to 15% of them singletons. Sequenced here: PBMCs from blood, sampled roughly 15 days before vaccination. The receptors derive from a man in his fifties or sixties who received an inactivated influenza vaccine.

This clonotype came up once. The chain recombines TRBV7-6 with TRBJ1-2, with D tentatively TRBD1 (5 bases). The CDR3 has 16 amino acids. V gave up 5 bases and J gave up 8 bases, with 24 bases separating them. CDR1 and CDR2 from the germline V gene are SGHVS and FNYEAQ. The CDR3 protein is CASSPKRIGAPSGYTF. In DNA, the CDR3 is TGTGCCAGCAGCCCCAAGAGGATAGGGGCCCCTTCCGGCTACACCTTC. Full variable domain (remainder filled in from reference TRBV7-6 and TRBJ1-2): GAGVSQSPRYKVTKRGQDVALRCDPISGHVSLYWYRQALGQGPEFLTYFNYEAQQDKSGLPNDRFSAERPEGSISTLTIQRTEQRDSAMYRCASSPKRIGAPSGYTFGSGTRLTVV.

This clonotype was found a few times. This chain links TRBV7-2 with TRBJ1-3, with D tentatively TRBD1 (5 bases). This CDR3 has 14 residues. Germline V gene sequence: CDR1 SGHTA, CDR2 FQGNSA. With 5 bases removed from V and 4 bases from J, the gap between germline ends came to 12 bases. As DNA, the CDR3 is TGTGCCAGCAGCCCGTGGACAACGGGAAACACCATATATTTT. Its protein is CASSPWTTGNTIYF. Full variable domain (missing parts from reference TRBV7-2 and TRBJ1-3): GAGVSQSPSNKVTEKGKDVELRCDPISGHTALYWYRQSLGQGLEFLIYFQGNSAPDKSGLPSDRFSAERTGGSVSTLTIQRTQQEDSAVYLCASSPWTTGNTIYFGEGSWLTVV.

V usage is TRBV11-2 and J usage is TRBJ1-1; D gene unclear. The V gene lost 7 bases and the J gene lost 3 bases, with 12 bases spanning the gap. The germline V gene has CDR1 SGHAT and CDR2 FQNNGV. The CDR3 totals 13 residues. CDR3 DNA sequence: TGTGCCAGCACCCCTTTTCCTGACACTGAAGCTTTCTTT. Translating gives CASTPFPDTEAFF.

The rearrangement links TRBV2 to TRBJ2-6; 9 bases are a match to TRBD1. The CDR3 totals 16 residues. V lost 7 bases to trimming and J lost 0 bases; unmatched junction nucleotides: 4. CDR1 is SNHLY and CDR2 is FYNNEI in the germline V gene. The DNA for the CDR3 is TGTGCCAGCATCCGGGACAGGGCCTCTGGGGCCAACGTCCTGACTTTC. Translation: CASIRDRASGANVLTF.

Many counts were recorded for this clonotype. The gene calls are TRBV20-1 and TRBJ2-4, with 9 bases lining up with TRBD2. The length of the CDR3 is 12 residues. Per the germline V gene, CDR1 is DFQATT and CDR2 is SNEGSKA (reference sequence). The trim removed 5 bases at V and 9 bases at J, leaving 5 bases unmatched. CDR3 DNA: TGCAGTGCTCGACTAGCGGAACCCATTCAGTACTTC. This encodes CSARLAEPIQYF.

This clonotype was seen once. The V call is TRBV4-3, the J call TRBJ1-1; no clear D. Between the trimmed V and J ends, which lost 0 bases and 5 bases, there was a span of 16 bases. Germline CDR1 LGHNA, CDR2 YSLEER. The CDR3 sequence is 16 residues long. The CDR3 sequence: CASSQEFSTVRTEAFF. CDR3 in DNA: TGCGCCAGCAGCCAAGAGTTTAGTACGGTTAGAACTGAAGCTTTCTTT.

The chain employs TRBV6-2 or TRBV6-3 and TRBJ2-1; D might be TRBD1 (5 bases). CDR3 length: 14 amino acids. Germline lookup yields CDR1 MNHEY and CDR2 SVGEGT. The V end was cut by 6 bases, the J end by 4 bases, with 13 bases between. The DNA of the CDR3 is TGTGCCAGCAGAACTCCAAGGGGATACAATGAGCAGTTCTTC. Its translation: CASRTPRGYNEQFF.

The chain combines TRBV20-1 with TRBJ2-5; perhaps TRBD1 as D (6 bases). This CDR3 has 14 amino acids. Looked up from germline, CDR1 is DFQATT and CDR2 is SNEGSKA (reference sequence). Between the trimmed V and J ends, which lost 6 bases and 4 bases, there was a span of 18 bases. This CDR3 is CSAPGHRGGETQYF. As DNA, the CDR3 is TGCAGTGCGCCGGGACACCGAGGGGGAGAGACCCAGTACTTC.

This clonotype was seen ten or more times. The chain joins TRBV11-2 to TRBJ2-5; D might be TRBD1 or TRBD2, each matching 5 bases. In germline, CDR1 is SGHAT, CDR2 FQNNGV. CDR3 size: 14 residues. Trimming removed 1 base from V and 4 bases from J, with 10 bases in between. Here the CDR3 DNA reads TGTGCCAGCAGCTTAGGGGGGAACTTAGAGACCCAGTACTTC. Its translation: CASSLGGNLETQYF. Full variable domain (remainder filled in from reference TRBV11-2 and TRBJ2-5): EAGVAQSPRYKIIEKRQSVAFWCNPISGHATLYWYQQILGQGPKLLIQFQNNGVVDDSQLPKDRFSAERLKGVDSTLKIQPAKLEDSAVYLCASSLGGNLETQYFGPGTRLLVL.

This clonotype was recorded a few times. This chain connects TRBV7-9 to TRBJ2-7; D is possibly TRBD1 (5 bases). Germline V CDR1 and CDR2: SEHNR, FQNEAQ (reference sequence). This CDR3 has 15 amino acids. V lost 5 bases to trimming and J lost 4 bases, with 18 bases between them. This chain's CDR3 is CASSPDSTPSYEQYF. DNA for the CDR3: TGTGCCAGCAGCCCCGACAGTACCCCCTCGTACGAGCAGTACTTC.

This rearrangement joins TRBV20-1 to TRBJ2-7; no firm D call. Trimming left V 1 base short and J 5 bases short, with 15 bases between. Germline V CDR1 and CDR2: DFQATT, SNEGSKA (reference sequence). This CDR3 spans 14 amino acids. The CDR3 nucleotides read TGCAGTGCTAGAGTTAGGCCAGGCGGTCACGAGCAGTACTTC. Translating it yields CSARVRPGGHEQYF.

This clonotype was seen a few times. The chain recombines TRBV24-1 with TRBJ2-2; no definite D call. Per germline, CDR1 KGHDR and CDR2 SFDVKD. The CDR3 runs 15 residues. V lost 1 base to trimming and J lost 1 base, with 6 bases between them. The CDR3 DNA reads as TGTGCCACCAGTGATTTAATGGTGAACACCGGGGAGCTGTTTTTT. It specifies CATSDLMVNTGELFF.

This clonotype was found a few times. The rearrangement joins TRBV5-6 to TRBJ2-1; possible D gene TRBD1, 5 bases. Deletions cut 4 bases from V and 7 bases from J, with 18 bases between. Germline V gene data show CDR1 as SGHDT and CDR2 as YYEEEE. This CDR3 contains 15 residues. CDR3 coding DNA: TGTGCCAGCAGCGCAGGGTTAGATAGAAGGAATGAGCAGTTCTTC. It specifies CASSAGLDRRNEQFF.

This clonotype has a handful of counts. A much larger clone differs from this one at a single base, so this may be a read error. The chain uses TRBV7-9 and TRBJ2-1; the D is unclear. This CDR3 region has 12 residues. CDR1 is SEHNR, CDR2 FQNEAQ, per germline (reference sequence). V lost 1 base and J lost 7, with 5 bases in between. CDR3 in DNA: TGTGCCAGCAGCTTAGGGCGGAATGAGCAGTTCTTC. The encoded protein is CASSLGRNEQFF.

There are a few counts of this clonotype. The rearrangement uses TRBV4-3 and TRBJ1-6; D is unresolved. V was pared by 0 bases and J by 0 bases, with 9 bases between. CDR1 and CDR2 from the germline V gene are LGHNA and YSLEER. This CDR3 is 17 amino acids long. In nucleotides, the CDR3 is TGCGCCAGCAGCCAAGAAACGTTCAGCTCCTATAATTCACCCCTCCACTTT. It codes for CASSQETFSSYNSPLHF.

The CDR3: CSATRTGGSETQYF. Written as DNA, the CDR3 is TGCAGTGCTACCCGGACAGGGGGGTCAGAGACCCAGTACTTC. V and J are TRBV20-1 and TRBJ2-5; 10 bases are a match to TRBD1. J was trimmed by 4 bases and V by 4 bases; bases with no gene match: 6. The germline CDR1 and CDR2 sequences are DFQATT and SNEGSKA (reference sequence). This CDR3 region has 14 residues.

This clonotype was detected only a few times. The CDR3: CASNPLARNEQFF. CDR3 nucleotides: TGTGCCAGCAACCCCCTGGCCCGCAATGAGCAGTTCTTC. The J gene is TRBJ2-1, the V gene TRBV6-2 or TRBV6-3; D is unclear. CDR1 and CDR2 (germline): MNHEY, SVGEGT. The CDR3 runs 13 residues. V was shortened by 7 bases and J by 6 bases, with 13 bases between the two germline ends.

This chain uses TRBV6-2 or TRBV6-3 with TRBJ1-1, with D maybe TRBD1 (6 bases). This CDR3 spans 13 amino acids. CDR1 and CDR2 from the germline V gene are MNHEY and SVGEGT. V was cut by 7 bases and J by 4 bases, with 13 bases left in between. CDR3 amino acids: CASTQGFGTEAFF. CDR3 bases: TGTGCCAGCACCCAGGGGTTCGGCACTGAAGCTTTCTTT.

This clonotype was seen only a few times. This chain joins TRBV6-5 and TRBJ1-2; 9 nucleotides match TRBD1. With V trimmed by 2 bases and J by 2 bases, 3 bases remained unmatched. The germline V gene encodes CDR1 MNHEY and CDR2 SVGAGI. The CDR3 has 15 residues. The CDR3 sequence is CASSYTGGSNYGYTF. In nucleotides, the CDR3 is TGTGCCAGCAGTTACACAGGGGGCTCCAACTATGGCTACACCTTC.

A few counts support this clonotype. The chain combines TRBV20-1 with TRBJ2-1; the D gene could be TRBD1 or TRBD2 (5 bases each). CDR1 is DFQATT and CDR2 is SNEGSKA in the germline V gene (reference sequence). The CDR3 sequence is 13 residues long. The V and J ends lost 7 bases and 5 bases respectively, with 15 bases between them. The CDR3 DNA follows: TGCAGTGGTCCGGGACCGTTTCACAATGAGCAGTTCTTC. Encoded protein: CSGPGPFHNEQFF.

This clonotype occurred many times. The rearrangement links TRBV5-1 to TRBJ1-1; 8 nucleotides match TRBD1. The junction had 4 bases not matched to a gene; V was cut back by 3 bases and J by 6 bases. Germline CDR1 and CDR2: SGHRS and YFSETQ. The CDR3 runs 13 residues. CDR3 residues: CASSWGQDSEAFF. The CDR3 bases are TGCGCCAGCAGCTGGGGACAGGATTCTGAAGCTTTCTTT.

V and J are TRBV5-1 and TRBJ2-5; unclear D gene. The V gene's germline CDR1 is SGHRS and CDR2 YFSETQ. V was clipped by 0 bases and J by 4 bases, with 10 bases between them. The CDR3 is 14 amino acids. The chain's CDR3 is CASSLGIPGETQYF. In DNA form, the CDR3 reads TGCGCCAGCAGCTTGGGGATTCCTGGAGAGACCCAGTACTTC.

This sequence joins TRBV21-1 and TRBJ2-7; the table's D call, TRBD2, has no DNA check behind it. TRBV21-1 corresponds to a pseudogene. This CDR3 has 15 amino acids. This CDR3 is CASSKGLAGINEQYF. DNA of the CDR3: TGTGCCAGCAGCAAAGGCCTAGCGGGTATAAACGAGCAGTACTTC.

The V and J genes are TRBV6-1 and TRBJ1-4; D gene unclear. The CDR3 sequence is 15 residues long. The germline V gene encodes CDR1 MNHNS and CDR2 SASEGT. V lost 4 bases to trimming and J lost 4 bases, with 13 bases between them. The DNA of the CDR3 is TGTGCCAGCAGTGGCGAGAGGCTGGTTAATGAAAAACTGTTTTTT. Translated: CASSGERLVNEKLFF.

This clonotype was seen more than once but under ten times. The chain employs TRBV12-2 and TRBJ2-5; the table calls TRBD2, which could not be checked here. TRBV12-2 is annotated as a pseudogene. The CDR3 has 17 amino acids. CDR3: CASRFYARRGGRETQYF. The DNA for the CDR3 is TGTGCAAGTCGCTTCTATGCCCGGCGGGGGGGCCGCGAGACCCAGTACTTC.

This clonotype has ten or more counts. The chain has TRBV7-2 and TRBJ1-6, with 8 positions matching TRBD1. The CDR3 spans 15 residues. V was pared by 2 bases and J by 5 bases, with 2 bases of the junction left unmatched. Per the germline V gene, CDR1 is SGHTA and CDR2 is FQGNSA. In DNA, the CDR3 is TGTGCCAGCAGCTTACAGGGGGCGGATAATTCACCCCTCCACTTT. Translated: CASSLQGADNSPLHF.

DNA of the CDR3: TGTGCCATCAGTGAGTCGGGGGGGGCCAACGTCCTGACTTTC. Protein: CAISESGGANVLTF. The V gene is TRBV10-3, the J gene TRBJ2-6, with D uncertain. This CDR3 is 14 amino acids long. V gave up 0 bases and J gave up 4 bases, with 4 bases separating them. Per the germline V gene, CDR1 is ENHRY and CDR2 is SYGVKD.

There are a few counts of this clonotype. This rearrangement joins TRBV5-1 to TRBJ2-1; D perhaps matches TRBD1 (6 bases). With 4 bases removed from V and 2 bases from J, the gap between germline ends came to 13 bases. The CDR3 length is 15 residues. Germline CDR1 reads SGHRS; CDR2 reads YFSETQ. For the CDR3, the DNA is TGCGCCAGCAGCCCTCGGGCAGGGGCCTACAATGAGCAGTTCTTC. It specifies CASSPRAGAYNEQFF.